The source of this T cell receptor (beta chain) is a study of T cell repertoires in cytomegalovirus infection. Study-wide context: Recently identified HLA-C-restricted CMV epitopes and well-studied HLA-B-restricted CMV epitopes were used by the study.

MiXCR, applied by TCRdb to the reads, yields one record per CDR3 protein. There are around 310,000 distinct CDR3 sequences in the sample; almost 30% occur only once, and 20% lies in the top ten. This CDR3 spans 17 amino acids. V was shortened by 5 bases and J by 5 bases, with 22 bases between the two germline ends. Per germline, CDR1 MNHNY and CDR2 SVGAGI (reference sequence). As concerns this clonotype: Its cognate antigen is unknown.

This chain uses TRBV6-6 with TRBJ2-1; D remains unclear. The sequencing here drew on cultured PBMCs, taken from culture after CMV antigen stimulation. This receptor was taken from a human donor in good health (CMV status not recorded). Some clones in this sample may be carry-over from other donors' samples. Here the CDR3 DNA reads TGTGCCAGCAGTCGTGGGTTTGCTCCGATTACCGACAATGAGCAGTTCTTC. It yields the protein CASSRGFAPITDNEQFF.